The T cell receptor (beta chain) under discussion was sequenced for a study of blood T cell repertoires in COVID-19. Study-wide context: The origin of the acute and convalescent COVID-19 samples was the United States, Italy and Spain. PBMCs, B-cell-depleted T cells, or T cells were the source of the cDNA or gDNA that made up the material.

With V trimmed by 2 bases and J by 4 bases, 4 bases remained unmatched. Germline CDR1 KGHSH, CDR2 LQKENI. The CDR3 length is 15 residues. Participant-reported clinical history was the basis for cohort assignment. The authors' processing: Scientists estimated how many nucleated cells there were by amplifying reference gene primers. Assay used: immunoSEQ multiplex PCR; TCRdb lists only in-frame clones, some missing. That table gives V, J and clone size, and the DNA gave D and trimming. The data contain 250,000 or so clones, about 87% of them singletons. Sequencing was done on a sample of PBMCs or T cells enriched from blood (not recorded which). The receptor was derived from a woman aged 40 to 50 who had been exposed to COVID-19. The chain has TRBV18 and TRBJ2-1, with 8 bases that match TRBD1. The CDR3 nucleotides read TGTGCCAGCTCACCAAGGACAGGGAAATACAATGAGCAGTTCTTC. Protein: CASSPRTGKYNEQFF.